The 6 T cell receptor beta chains in this list originate from one sample, sequenced in a study of T-cell reconstitution after alpha-beta-depleted transplantation in children. Unique molecular identifiers were built into the TCRbeta library. Each CDR3 protein is one row after TCRdb ran MiXCR on the PCR reads. The table includes about 540,000 distinct CDR3 sequences, 27% detected once. This specimen consisted of PBMCs, obtained before TCRalphabeta/CD19-depleted stem cell transplant. The origin of the receptors is a boy under two years old with Wiskott-Aldrich syndrome, due to receive a stem cell transplant.

This clonotype was seen a handful of times. In DNA, the CDR3 is TGTGCCAGCAGTTACTCGGACAGGGAAGAGACCCAGTACTTC. Protein: CASSYSDREETQYF. V gene TRBV6-2 or TRBV6-3 combines with J gene TRBJ2-5; 8 nucleotides align to TRBD1. The germline gives CDR1 MNHEY, CDR2 SVGEGT. Trimming took 0 bases from V and 3 from J; bases not matched to a gene: 0. The CDR3 contains 14 residues.

The chain employs TRBV6-1 and TRBJ2-1; 10 bases are a match to TRBD2. The CDR3 is 15 residues long. CDR1 is MNHNS and CDR2 is SASEGT in the germline V gene. Trimming removed 7 bases from V and 1 base from J; junction bases left unmatched: 4. The CDR3 DNA is TGTGCCAGCACAGCGGGAGGGCCTTCCTACAATGAGCAGTTCTTC. Protein: CASTAGGPSYNEQFF.

The CDR3 sequence is CSALQGTNEKLFF. DNA for the CDR3: TGCAGTGCTCTACAGGGAACTAATGAAAAACTGTTTTTT. This chain joins TRBV20-1 and TRBJ1-4; a possible D gene is TRBD1 (6 bases). V was cut by 5 bases and J by 1 base, with 8 bases left in between. CDR3 length: 13 residues. Germline CDR1 and CDR2: DFQATT and SNEGSKA (reference sequence).

This clonotype turned up a few times. The V gene is TRBV29-1, the J gene TRBJ2-1; 10 nucleotides line up with TRBD2. The CDR3 has 11 residues. Looked up from germline, CDR1 is SQVTM and CDR2 is ANQGSEA. Trimming cost V 7 bases and J 12 bases; bases outside gene matches: 6. The CDR3 DNA follows: TGCAGCGAACTAGCGGGGATTCGGCAGTTCTTC. The encoded protein is CSELAGIRQFF.

This clonotype was seen a few times. This chain connects TRBV10-3 to TRBJ1-5; no clear D gene. Between the trimmed V and J ends, which lost 11 bases and 3 bases, there was a span of 14 bases. In germline, CDR1 is ENHRY, CDR2 SYGVKD. There are 13 residues in the CDR3. The CDR3 sequence: CAAGEVSNQPQHF. The CDR3 region has the DNA TGTGCCGCTGGGGAGGTCTCCAATCAGCCCCAGCATTTT.

This chain joins TRBV15 and TRBJ2-5; D unclear. The CDR3 is 14 residues long. Trimming removed 0 bases at V and 7 bases at J, with 12 bases between. Germline CDR1 and CDR2: LNHNV and YYDKDF (reference sequence). Here the CDR3 reads CATSRDKNPSTQYF. CDR3 bases: TGTGCCACCAGCAGAGATAAGAATCCTTCGACCCAGTACTTC.